The clone carrying this T cell receptor (beta chain) showed up just a few times. Template switching added a universal primer site; cDNA carried unique molecular identifiers. TCRdb analysed the 5' RACE reads with MiXCR anew, one entry per CDR3 protein. The sample has hundreds of thousands of distinct CDR3 sequences, roughly 24% seen once. This record belongs to a study of identical twins. The length of the CDR3 is 13 residues. The germline V and J ends were trimmed by 5 bases and 5 bases, with 11 bases remaining between them. Separately, the same data were catalogued under a study of T cells expressing NK-cell markers. That work states: The CD3+CD56-NKG2C+ fraction of several donors was likewise dominated by these clonotypes.

The chain uses TRBV12-3 or TRBV12-4 and TRBJ2-3; D unclear. This TCR derives from a woman between 18 and 29 years old in good health. The specimen was CD4+ T cells sorted from blood. The CDR3, as DNA: TGTGCCAGCAGTCTACTATCCCGAGATACGCAGTATTTT. Amino acid sequence: CASSLLSRDTQYF.